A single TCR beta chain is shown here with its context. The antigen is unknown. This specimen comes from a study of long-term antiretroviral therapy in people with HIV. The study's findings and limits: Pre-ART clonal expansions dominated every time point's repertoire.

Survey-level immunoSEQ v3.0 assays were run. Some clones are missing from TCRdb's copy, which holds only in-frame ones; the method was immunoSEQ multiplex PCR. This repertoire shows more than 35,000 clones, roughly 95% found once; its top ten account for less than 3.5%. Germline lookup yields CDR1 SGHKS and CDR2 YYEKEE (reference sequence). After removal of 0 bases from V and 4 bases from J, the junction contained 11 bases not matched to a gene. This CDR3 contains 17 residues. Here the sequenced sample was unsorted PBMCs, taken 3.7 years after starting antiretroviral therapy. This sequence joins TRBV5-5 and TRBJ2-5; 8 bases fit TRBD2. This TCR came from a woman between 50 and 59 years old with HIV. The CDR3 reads CASSLDVGGGPPETQYF. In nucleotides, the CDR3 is TGTGCCAGCAGCTTGGATGTTGGCGGGGGGCCACCAGAGACCCAGTACTTC.